This TCR beta chain appears in the sequencing data of a study of graft-versus-host responses after intestinal transplantation. Study in general: Recipients received multivisceral, liver-intestinal, or isolated intestinal transplants.

Profiling relied on immunoSEQ multiplex PCR, and the TCRdb table lists in-frame clones only, not all of them. The repertoire holds tens of thousands of clones, about 89% seen once, with roughly 5.5% in the top ten. The CDR3 spans 16 residues. Trimming cost V 4 bases and J 4 bases, with 17 bases left between them. CDR1 SEHNR and CDR2 FQNEAQ come from the germline V gene (reference sequence). Worth noting for this clone: What it binds is unknown.

Study conclusions and caveats: Marrow from the recipient contained GvH clones, some of which had appeared first in ileum or blood.

The clonotype comes from a human patient who received an intestinal transplant, so some T cells may come from the graft donor. V usage is TRBV7-9 and J usage is TRBJ2-1; possibly TRBD2 for D (5 bases). Sequences were derived from PBMCs, sampled more than 650 days after intestinal transplant. The CDR3 here is CASSSADSLGYNEQFF. DNA of the CDR3: TGTGCCAGCAGCTCAGCGGACTCCCTGGGGTACAATGAGCAGTTCTTC.